This entry lists 8 T cell receptor beta chains sequenced from one sample in a study of T-cell reconstitution after alpha-beta-depleted transplantation in children. Construction of the TCRbeta library involved unique molecular identifiers. MiXCR, applied by TCRdb to the PCR reads, yields one record per CDR3 protein. This table holds 400,000 to 450,000 distinct CDR3 sequences, approximately 42% found once. The specimen comprised PBMCs, sampled before TCRalphabeta/CD19-depleted stem cell transplant. Receptor source: a girl aged 2-10 years with aplastic anemia, due to receive a stem cell transplant.

Many counts were recorded for this clonotype. The J gene is TRBJ2-3, the V gene TRBV5-1; D remains ambiguous. The CDR3 is 15 amino acids. With 5 bases removed from V and 0 bases from J, the gap between germline ends came to 13 bases. Germline CDR1 is SGHRS and CDR2 is YFSETQ. CDR3: CASRVRASSTDTQYF. The DNA for the CDR3 is TGCGCCAGCAGAGTACGCGCCTCGAGCACAGATACGCAGTATTTT.

This clonotype was observed a few times. The chain couples TRBV10-3 to TRBJ2-2; 7 nucleotides line up with TRBD2. Germline assignment: CDR1 ENHRY and CDR2 SYGVKD. The junction had 3 bases not matched to a gene; V was cut back by 3 bases and J by 5 bases. The CDR3 spans 14 residues. The CDR3, as DNA: TGTGCCATCAGTGAAAGAGCGGGGACCGGGGAGCTGTTTTTT. Translating it yields CAISERAGTGELFF.

This clonotype was observed many times. V and J are TRBV5-1 and TRBJ2-3; maybe TRBD2 (6 bases). Deletions cut 3 bases from V and 2 bases from J, with 10 bases between. CDR3 size: 14 residues. Germline CDR1 and CDR2: SGHRS and YFSETQ. DNA of the CDR3: TGCGCCAGCAGCTCAGCGGGTCACACAGATACGCAGTATTTT. It encodes CASSSAGHTDTQYF.

The chain is built from TRBV18 and TRBJ2-4; tentatively, D is TRBD1 (7 bases). Per the germline V gene, CDR1 is KGHSH and CDR2 is LQKENI. This CDR3 contains 20 residues. The V gene lost 3 bases and the J gene lost 3 bases, with 27 bases spanning the gap. Here the CDR3 reads CASSPQTGDSFPEDKNIQYF. The CDR3 nucleotides read TGTGCCAGCTCACCCCAAACAGGGGACTCTTTCCCTGAGGACAAAAACATTCAGTACTTC.

This chain joins TRBV11-1 and TRBJ2-7, with 9 bases that match TRBD1. The CDR3 is 14 amino acids. Germline trimming cut 5 bases from V and 3 bases from J; bases unmatched to any gene: 5. Germline V CDR1 and CDR2: SGHAT, FQDESV (reference sequence). The CDR3 sequence is CASSRRTGDYEQYF. DNA for the CDR3: TGTGCCAGCAGCCGGCGGACAGGGGACTACGAGCAGTACTTC.

The genes are TRBV20-1 and TRBJ2-5; 8 bases map to TRBD1. Germline V lookup: CDR1 DFQATT, CDR2 SNEGSKA (reference sequence). This CDR3 comprises 13 residues. As DNA, the CDR3 is TGCAGAGCTGGGACAGGAACTCAAGAGACCCAGTACTTC. Translated: CRAGTGTQETQYF.

This clonotype was detected many times. The DNA of the CDR3 is TGTGCCACCAGTCGGGAATCTGGCTACACCTTC. Its translation: CATSRESGYTF. The rearrangement joins TRBV24-1 to TRBJ1-2; D unresolved. The germline V gene has CDR1 KGHDR and CDR2 SFDVKD. Trimming removed 6 bases at V and 7 bases at J, with 8 bases between. The CDR3 runs 11 residues.

This clonotype was seen only a few times. The J gene is TRBJ1-5, the V gene TRBV12-3 or TRBV12-4; D gene uncertain. Between the trimmed V and J ends, which lost 5 bases and 0 bases, there was a span of 5 bases. There are 13 residues in the CDR3. The CDR3 DNA sequence: TGTGCCAGCAGTCAATATAGCAATCAGCCCCAGCATTTT. Its protein is CASSQYSNQPQHF.